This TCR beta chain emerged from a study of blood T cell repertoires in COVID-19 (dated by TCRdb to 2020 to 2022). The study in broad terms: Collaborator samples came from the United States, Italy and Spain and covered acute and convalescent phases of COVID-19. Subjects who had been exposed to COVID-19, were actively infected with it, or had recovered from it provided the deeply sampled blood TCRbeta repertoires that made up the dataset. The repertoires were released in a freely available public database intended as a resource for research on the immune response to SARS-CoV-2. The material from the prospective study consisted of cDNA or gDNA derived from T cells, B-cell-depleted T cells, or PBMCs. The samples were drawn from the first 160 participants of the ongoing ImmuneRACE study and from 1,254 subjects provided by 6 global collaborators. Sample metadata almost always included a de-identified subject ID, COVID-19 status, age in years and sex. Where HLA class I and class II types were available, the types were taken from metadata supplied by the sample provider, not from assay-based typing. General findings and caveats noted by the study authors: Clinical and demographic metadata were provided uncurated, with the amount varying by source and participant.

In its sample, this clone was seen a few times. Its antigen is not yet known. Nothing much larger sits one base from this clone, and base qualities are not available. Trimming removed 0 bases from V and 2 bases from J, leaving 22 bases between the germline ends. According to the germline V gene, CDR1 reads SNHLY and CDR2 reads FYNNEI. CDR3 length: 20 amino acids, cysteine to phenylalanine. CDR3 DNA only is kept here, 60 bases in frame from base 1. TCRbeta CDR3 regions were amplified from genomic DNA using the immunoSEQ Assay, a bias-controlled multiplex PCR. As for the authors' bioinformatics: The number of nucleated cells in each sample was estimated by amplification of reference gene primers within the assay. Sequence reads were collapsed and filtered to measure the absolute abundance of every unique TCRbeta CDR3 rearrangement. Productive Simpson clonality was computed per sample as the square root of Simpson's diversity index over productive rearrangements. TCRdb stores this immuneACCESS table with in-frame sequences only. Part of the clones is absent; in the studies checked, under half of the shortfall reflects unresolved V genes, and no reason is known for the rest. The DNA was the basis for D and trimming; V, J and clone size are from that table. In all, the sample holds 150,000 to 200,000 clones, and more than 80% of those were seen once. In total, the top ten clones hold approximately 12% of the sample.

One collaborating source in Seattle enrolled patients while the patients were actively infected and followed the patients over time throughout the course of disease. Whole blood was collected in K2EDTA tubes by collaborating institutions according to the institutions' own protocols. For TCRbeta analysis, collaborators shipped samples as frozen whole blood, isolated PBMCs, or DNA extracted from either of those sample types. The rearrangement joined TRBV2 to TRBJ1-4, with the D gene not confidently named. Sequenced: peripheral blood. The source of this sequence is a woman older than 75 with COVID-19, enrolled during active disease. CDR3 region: CASSEAGSRSLGFTNEKLFF. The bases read TGTGCCAGCAGTGAAGCTGGGAGTCGGAGTCTGGGGTTCACTAATGAAAAACTGTTTTTT.